The rows below give T cell receptor beta chains drawn from one sample of a study of CD8 T cells in ankylosing spondylitis. MiXCR, run by TCRdb on the 5' RACE reads, gives a single entry per CDR3 protein. The data hold 200,000 to 250,000 distinct CDR3 sequences, with around a quarter observed a single time. Sequencing used blood, either unsorted or a sorted T cell fraction (not recorded which). The source of these receptors is a male donor with ankylosing spondylitis or in good health (not recorded which). Each CDR3 is given with its conserved first and last residue. The D gene is left open where the match is weak. Clone size is stated in some rows and not others, as once, few, many or a class when expanded.

v_call	j_call	clone_size	d_call	cdr3_nt	cdr3_aa
TRBV2	TRBJ1-2	-	-	TGTGCCAGCAGTGAACTACGGGGGGAAGGCTACACCTTC	CASSELRGEGYTF
TRBV20-1	TRBJ2-5	once	-	TGCAGTGCTAGAGACGGAGGTGGAGGGTGGGAGACCCAGTACTTC	CSARDGGGGWETQYF
TRBV20-1	TRBJ2-4	many	-	TGCAGTGCTAGTTTCAAAAACATTCAGTACTTC	CSASFKNIQYF
TRBV12-3/TRBV12-4	TRBJ2-2	-	TRBD2	TGTGCCAGCAGTCCGCTACTAGCGGGAGCCTTAGTCGGGGAGCTGTTTTTT	CASSPLLAGALVGELFF
TRBV7-2	TRBJ2-1	many	TRBD2	TGTGCCAGCAGCGCCGGACTAGCGGACTACAATGAGCAGTTCTTC	CASSAGLADYNEQFF
TRBV9	TRBJ1-4	many	-	TGTGCCAGCAGCGCTCAGGGGTGGGCTAATGAAAAACTGTTTTTT	CASSAQGWANEKLFF
TRBV14	TRBJ2-1	few	TRBD1	TGTGCCCTAGCCAAGACAACAGGGGGCTACCAGATTTACAATGAGCAGTTCTTC	CALAKTTGGYQIYNEQFF
TRBV20-1	TRBJ2-3	many	-	TGCAGTGCCCACGTCCGGCAGGGTTTAACAGATACGCAGTATTTT	CSAHVRQGLTDTQYF
TRBV24-1	TRBJ2-2	medium-sized	-	TGTGCCACCAGTGATTACGGTAACCCCGCCGGGGAGCTGTTTTTT	CATSDYGNPAGELFF
TRBV7-2	TRBJ2-2	many	-	TGTGCCAGCAGCCCCCTCGTGGGGATCGACACCGGGGAGCTGTTTTTT	CASSPLVGIDTGELFF
TRBV7-2	TRBJ2-1	-	-	TGTGCCAGCAGCCACGCGAGCTCCTACAATGAGCAGTTCTTC	CASSHASSYNEQFF
TRBV10-3	TRBJ2-7	-	-	TGTGCCATCAGCGCCGGACAGCACTACGAGCAGTACTTC	CAISAGQHYEQYF
TRBV25-1	TRBJ2-1	many	TRBD2	TGTGCCAGCAGTGAGAGTAGGGGACTAGCGGAGGGGAATGAGCAGTTCTTC	CASSESRGLAEGNEQFF
TRBV3-1	TRBJ1-1	many	-	TGTGCCAGCAGCCTCGGAGGAAGCGGAGCTTTCTTT	CASSLGGSGAFF
TRBV20-1	TRBJ2-7	many	TRBD2	TGCAGTGCTAGAGATTTTGGTAGCGGGAGCGATAGCTCCTACGAGCAGTACTTC	CSARDFGSGSDSSYEQYF
TRBV5-6	TRBJ2-6	few	TRBD1	TGTGCCAGCAGCCTGCAGACAGGGCGGAAGGCCAACGTCCTGACTTTC	CASSLQTGRKANVLTF
TRBV5-6	TRBJ2-5	-	-	TGTGCCAGCAGCTCGTGGGGGGGGGCTCAAGAGACCCAGTACTTC	CASSSWGGAQETQYF
TRBV12-3/TRBV12-4	TRBJ1-3	many	TRBD1	TGTGCCAGCAGTCCCGGACAGGGGTGGGACACCATATATTTT	CASSPGQGWDTIYF